These 32 T cell receptor beta chains came from one sample sequenced in a study of blood T cell repertoires in COVID-19. Here immunoSEQ multiplex PCR was the method, and the copy in TCRdb shows in-frame clones only, minus some. The sample carries 150,000 to 200,000 clones, 80% to 90% recorded once. The specimen was peripheral blood. Receptors originate from a man in his 70s with active or convalescent COVID-19.

The chain combines TRBV6-4 with TRBJ1-4; D is ambiguous. There are 16 residues in the CDR3. Trimming cost V 2 bases and J 10 bases, with 20 bases left between them. In germline, CDR1 is MRHNA, CDR2 SNTAGT. In DNA, the CDR3 is TGTGCCAGCAGTGACCGGAAAGCCGGGAGACGAGGAAAACTGTTTTTT. Residues: CASSDRKAGRRGKLFF.

V usage is TRBV27 and J usage is TRBJ2-2; 7 bases line up with TRBD2. Looked up from germline, CDR1 is MNHEY and CDR2 is SMNVEV (reference sequence). After removal of 8 bases from V and 0 bases from J, the junction contained 3 bases not matched to a gene. The CDR3 totals 14 residues. CDR3 nucleotide sequence: TGTGCCAGCCTGGGGGGGACGAACACCGGGGAGCTGTTTTTT. Amino acids: CASLGGTNTGELFF.

This clone has only a few counts. The rearrangement links TRBV11-3 to TRBJ2-5; D perhaps matches TRBD2 (6 bases). V lost 5 bases and J lost 5, with 21 bases in between. The CDR3 spans 16 residues. The germline V gene has CDR1 SGHNT and CDR2 YENEEA. The CDR3 loop reads CASSGRDSPARETQYF. The CDR3 DNA is TGTGCCAGCAGCGGCCGGGACTCCCCCGCTAGGGAGACCCAGTACTTC.

This clone was found a few times. For the CDR3, the DNA is TGTGCCAGCAGCCCCTGGACAGAGACCTACGAGCAGTACTTC. The encoded protein is CASSPWTETYEQYF. The chain links TRBV3-1 (or the pseudogene TRBV3-2) to TRBJ2-7, with TRBD1 as a possible D gene (6 bases). This CDR3 has 14 amino acids. Germline-derived CDR1 and CDR2 are LGHDT and YNNKEL (reference sequence). The V end lost 4 bases, the J end lost 2 bases, and 12 bases lay between the germline ends.

In this sample, this clone turned up once. J is TRBJ2-3 and V is TRBV6-5, with a possible D match to TRBD2 (7 bases). Germline CDR1 reads MNHEY; CDR2 reads SVGAGI. The CDR3 runs 14 residues. V lost 7 bases to trimming and J lost 6 bases, with 17 bases between them. CDR3 DNA sequence: TGTGCCAGCACCGAGGGGGGGGGCCGGGATACGCAGTATTTT. Its translation: CASTEGGGRDTQYF.

This sequence joins TRBV7-2 and TRBJ1-5, with 7 nucleotides matching TRBD1. With 2 bases clipped from V and 6 bases from J, the junction kept 13 bases outside the gene matches. CDR3 length: 17 amino acids. Germline CDR1 and CDR2: SGHTA and FQGNSA. CDR3 region: CASSLSQGGRVGQPQHF. The CDR3 region has the DNA TGTGCCAGCAGCTTAAGTCAAGGGGGCCGGGTAGGTCAGCCCCAGCATTTT. Full variable domain (outside the CDR3, taken from reference TRBV7-2 and TRBJ1-5): GAGVSQSPSNKVTEKGKDVELRCDPISGHTALYWYRQSLGQGLEFLIYFQGNSAPDKSGLPSDRFSAERTGGSVSTLTIQRTQQEDSAVYLCASSLSQGGRVGQPQHFGDGTRLSIL.

Only one count was recorded for this clone. V usage is TRBV19 and J usage is TRBJ2-3; 8 bases align to TRBD2. V lost 3 bases, J lost 4 bases, and 6 bases stayed unmatched. This CDR3 region has 15 residues. Germline CDR1 LNHDA, CDR2 SQIVND (reference sequence). The CDR3 loop reads CASSILGRAADTQYF. The CDR3 DNA follows: TGTGCCAGTAGTATTCTCGGGAGGGCGGCAGATACGCAGTATTTT.

The chain has TRBV6-5 and TRBJ2-2; D is possibly TRBD2 (5 bases). Trimming cost V 6 bases and J 6 bases, with 8 bases left between them. Germline assignment: CDR1 MNHEY and CDR2 SVGAGI. This CDR3 is 12 amino acids long. For the CDR3, the DNA is TGTGCCAGCAGCCGGGGTCCCGGGGAGCTGTTTTTT. Translated, it gives CASSRGPGELFF.

The chain is built from TRBV7-9 and TRBJ2-7, with D possibly matching TRBD2 (6 bases). CDR1 is SEHNR, CDR2 FQNEAQ, per germline (reference sequence). V lost 0 bases, J lost 1 base, and 7 bases lay in between. This CDR3 has 14 amino acids. The DNA for the CDR3 is TGTGCCAGCAGCTTAGCCGGGGGATCCTACGAGCAGTACTTC. Translating it yields CASSLAGGSYEQYF.

The V gene is TRBV9, the J gene TRBJ2-2, with D perhaps TRBD1 (6 bases). This CDR3 region has 14 residues. The V end was cut by 7 bases, the J end by 1 base, with 11 bases between. Germline V CDR1 and CDR2: SGDLS, YYNGEE. The DNA of the CDR3 is TGTGCCAGCGGAGAAGGGGGGAACACCGGGGAGCTGTTTTTT. Encoded protein: CASGEGGNTGELFF.

The V call is TRBV9, the J call TRBJ1-1; D unclear. V gave up 2 bases and J gave up 0 bases, with 11 bases separating them. The germline gives CDR1 SGDLS, CDR2 YYNGEE. The CDR3 length is 15 residues. The CDR3 spells CASSVLTQMNTEAFF. The CDR3 coding sequence is TGTGCCAGCAGCGTTTTAACACAGATGAACACTGAAGCTTTCTTT.

This clone was picked up one time. The V and J genes are TRBV11-2 and TRBJ1-2; D perhaps matches TRBD1 (5 bases). CDR3 length: 13 amino acids. Germline CDR1 SGHAT, CDR2 FQNNGV. Trimming stripped 5 bases from V and 3 bases from J, with 10 bases between. For the CDR3, the DNA is TGTGCCAGCAGCCGTGGGGCCGACTATGGCTACACCTTC. Encoded protein: CASSRGADYGYTF.

The rearrangement uses TRBV11-2 and TRBJ2-2; tentatively, D is TRBD2 (6 bases). CDR3 length equals 15 residues. Germline loops: CDR1 SGHAT, CDR2 FQNNGV. Trimming removed 5 bases from V and 8 bases from J, with 18 bases in between. CDR3 residues: CASSRLYGGAGELFF. CDR3 DNA: TGTGCCAGCAGCCGACTTTACGGGGGAGCGGGGGAGCTGTTTTTT.

V usage is TRBV4-3 and J usage is TRBJ1-2; D uncertain. Germline V gene sequence: CDR1 LGHNA, CDR2 YSLEER. This CDR3 contains 15 residues. The germline V and J ends were trimmed by 2 bases and 0 bases, with 10 bases remaining between them. The CDR3 loop reads CASSQNPRANYGYTF. The CDR3 DNA sequence: TGCGCCAGCAGCCAAAACCCTCGGGCTAACTATGGCTACACCTTC.

The chain recombines TRBV4-3 with TRBJ1-3; D unresolved. The CDR3 spans 18 residues. Germline V gives CDR1 LGHNA, CDR2 YSLEER. V was trimmed by 0 bases and J by 4 bases, leaving 19 bases between them. In nucleotides, the CDR3 is TGCGCCAGCAGCCAAGATGTCGGCCGGGTAGTTGGGGGAAACACCATATATTTT. It translates to CASSQDVGRVVGGNTIYF.

This clone turned up a few times. The rearrangement links TRBV3-1 (or the pseudogene TRBV3-2) to TRBJ2-6, with 14 nucleotides matching TRBD2. Germline V lookup: CDR1 LGHDT, CDR2 YNNKEL (reference sequence). The length of the CDR3 is 20 residues. The J segment lost 3 bases and the V segment lost 3 bases, leaving 10 bases of the junction unmatched. The CDR3 coding sequence is TGTGCCAGCAGCCACTTAACCGGGACTAGCGGGAGTGGTGGGGCCAACGTCCTGACTTTC. Its protein product is CASSHLTGTSGSGGANVLTF.

Note on this clone: The same CDR3 can be traced to other DNA sequences in this sample. The gene calls are TRBV5-4 and TRBJ2-7; no reliable D call. Germline V gives CDR1 SGHNT, CDR2 YYREEE (reference sequence). V dropped 0 bases and J dropped 3 bases, with 4 bases sitting between them. This CDR3 contains 12 residues. This chain's CDR3 is CASSLDGYEQYF. CDR3 bases: TGTGCCAGCAGCTTGGACGGCTACGAGCAGTACTTC.

The chain employs TRBV6-6 and TRBJ1-2; a weak D match, TRBD1 (6 bases). Germline CDR1 is MNHNY and CDR2 is SVGAGI (reference sequence). The CDR3 length is 13 residues. The V and J ends lost 8 bases and 3 bases respectively, with 13 bases between them. The CDR3 DNA reads as TGTGCCAGCGGGGGGGCGAGGGACTATGGCTACACCTTC. Translation: CASGGARDYGYTF.

This clone was found once. The chain recombines TRBV9 with TRBJ2-1; the match to TRBD2 covers 8 bases. From germline, CDR1 is SGDLS and CDR2 YYNGEE. The CDR3 runs 16 residues. The V gene end was trimmed by 0 bases and the J gene end by 4 bases; junction bases not matched to a gene: 6. CDR3 protein: CASSVEPQRGYNEQFF. The CDR3 coding sequence is TGTGCCAGCAGCGTAGAGCCCCAGCGGGGGTACAATGAGCAGTTCTTC. The full variable domain, rest sourced from reference TRBV9 and TRBJ2-1, is DSGVTQTPKHLITATGQRVTLRCSPRSGDLSVYWYQQSLDQGLQFLIQYYNGEERAKGNILERFSAQQFPDLHSELNLSSLELGDSALYFCASSVEPQRGYNEQFFGPGTRLTVL.

J is TRBJ2-2 and V is TRBV19; 9 bases are a match to TRBD1. V lost 3 bases to trimming and J lost 4 bases; unmatched junction nucleotides: 6. Germline loops: CDR1 LNHDA, CDR2 SQIVND (reference sequence). The length of the CDR3 is 16 residues. The CDR3 loop reads CASSIPETGGTGELFF. CDR3 bases: TGTGCCAGTAGTATTCCCGAGACAGGGGGCACCGGGGAGCTGTTTTTT. Variable domain in full (rest from reference TRBV19 and TRBJ2-2): DGGITQSPKYLFRKEGQNVTLSCEQNLNHDAMYWYRQDPGQGLRLIYYSQIVNDFQKGDIAEGYSVSREKKESFPLTVTSAQKNPTAFYLCASSIPETGGTGELFFGEGSRLTVL.

Comments on this clone: Additional DNA sequences in this sample encode the identical CDR3. V gene TRBV30 combines with J gene TRBJ2-7, with 8 bases lining up with TRBD1. Germline CDR1 and CDR2: GTSNPN and SVGIG (reference sequence). CDR3 length: 14 amino acids. J gave up 3 bases and V 0 bases, and 4 bases lay outside the gene matches. The CDR3 coding sequence is TGTGCCTGGAGTGTAGGTGACAGGGGCTACGAGCAGTACTTC. It is translated as CAWSVGDRGYEQYF.

This clone was observed once. V usage is TRBV28 and J usage is TRBJ1-5, with a weak D call TRBD1 (5 bases). Germline-derived CDR1 and CDR2 are MDHEN and SYDVKM. CDR3 length: 12 residues. V dropped 8 bases and J dropped 4 bases, with 9 bases sitting between them. CDR3 sequence reads: CASDSQNQPQHF. The CDR3 nucleotides read TGTGCCAGCGACAGTCAGAATCAGCCCCAGCATTTT.

This clone has just one count. At one end, the junction sequence differs from germline, possibly due to a read error. The rearrangement uses TRBV12-3 or TRBV12-4 and TRBJ1-2, with D uncertain. This CDR3 contains 11 residues. CDR3 sequence (DNA): TGTGCCAGCACCAGGACTACAAGCTACGCCTTC. Protein: CASTRTTSYAF.

V usage is TRBV20-1 and J usage is TRBJ2-1; TRBD2 aligns across 9 bases. The trim removed 3 bases at V and 6 bases at J, leaving 9 bases unmatched. Germline V CDR1 and CDR2: DFQATT, SNEGSKA (reference sequence). CDR3 size: 15 residues. CDR3 loop: CSASAWTSVINEQFF. CDR3 sequence (DNA): TGCAGTGCTAGTGCCTGGACTAGCGTCATCAATGAGCAGTTCTTC.

The V gene is TRBV19, the J gene TRBJ2-7; D gene unclear. The V gene's germline CDR1 is LNHDA and CDR2 SQIVND (reference sequence). Trimming removed 5 bases at V and 5 bases at J, with 13 bases between. The CDR3 is 13 residues long. CDR3 nucleotide sequence: TGTGCCAGTAGTCCCTCGTGGCCCAACGAGCAGTACTTC. This translates into CASSPSWPNEQYF.

The chain employs TRBV11-2 and TRBJ1-1; TRBD1 is a possible D gene (6 bases). This CDR3 contains 15 residues. The V end was cut by 6 bases, the J end by 4 bases, with 18 bases between. The germline V gene has CDR1 SGHAT and CDR2 FQNNGV. The CDR3 region is CASRPPRGVGTEAFF. The CDR3 DNA follows: TGTGCCAGCAGACCCCCCAGGGGCGTGGGCACTGAAGCTTTCTTT.

This chain joins TRBV28 and TRBJ2-3; TRBD1 is a possible D gene (5 bases). Between the trimmed V and J ends, which lost 3 bases and 3 bases, there was a span of 13 bases. This CDR3 is 15 amino acids long. Germline V gives CDR1 MDHEN, CDR2 SYDVKM. In nucleotides, the CDR3 is TGTGCCAGCAGTTTCACCGCAGGGTTGACAGATACGCAGTATTTT. Translation: CASSFTAGLTDTQYF.

V is TRBV18 and J is TRBJ2-7, with 9 bases aligning to TRBD1. Germline V gene data show CDR1 as KGHSH and CDR2 as LQKENI. The J segment lost 4 bases and the V segment lost 3 bases, leaving 4 bases of the junction unmatched. The CDR3 is made up of 14 amino acids. CDR3 nucleotide sequence: TGTGCCAGCTCACCCAGGACAGGGGAATACGAGCAGTACTTC. Protein: CASSPRTGEYEQYF. Full variable domain (missing parts from reference TRBV18 and TRBJ2-7): NAGVMQNPRHLVRRRGQEARLRCSPMKGHSHVYWYRQLPEEGLKFMVYLQKENIIDESGMPKERFSAEFPKEGPSILRIQQVVRGDSAAYFCASSPRTGEYEQYFGPGTRLTVT.

The J gene is TRBJ2-2, the V gene TRBV28; 7 bases agree with TRBD1. Per the germline V gene, CDR1 is MDHEN and CDR2 is SYDVKM. Trimming took 6 bases from V and 6 from J; bases not matched to a gene: 10. This CDR3 has 15 residues. CDR3 protein: CASRTGVGGPGELFF. CDR3 nucleotide sequence: TGTGCCAGCAGAACCGGGGTAGGGGGCCCCGGGGAGCTGTTTTTT.

This rearrangement joins TRBV6-5 to TRBJ2-1, with 11 bases fitting TRBD2. J was trimmed by 2 bases and V by 6 bases; bases with no gene match: 3. Looked up from germline, CDR1 is MNHEY and CDR2 is SVGAGI. The CDR3 is 15 amino acids. CDR3 coding DNA: TGTGCCAGCAGCCCGACTAGCGGGACCTACAATGAGCAGTTCTTC. This codes for CASSPTSGTYNEQFF.

This clone was seen at least ten times. The chain joins TRBV11-2 to TRBJ1-2, with a tentative D call TRBD1 (5 bases). The CDR3 has 14 residues. Trimming cost V 0 bases and J 4 bases, with 9 bases left between them. The germline V gene has CDR1 SGHAT and CDR2 FQNNGV. The CDR3, as DNA: TGTGCCAGCAGCTTAGAAGCAGGGATCTATGGCTACACCTTC. Encoded protein: CASSLEAGIYGYTF.

The chain joins TRBV19 to TRBJ1-1, with D maybe TRBD1 (5 bases). Germline assignment: CDR1 LNHDA and CDR2 SQIVND (reference sequence). V lost 1 base and J lost 4, with 10 bases in between. This CDR3 contains 14 residues. CDR3 bases: TGTGCCAGTAGTATAGTCCAGGGAGGCACTGAAGCTTTCTTT. This codes for CASSIVQGGTEAFF.